This T cell receptor (beta chain) was identified in a study of beta chain features in type 1 diabetes. Study-wide results and caveats: Within each of all four CD4+ subsets, Type 1 diabetes patients had TCRB CDR3s that were moderately but significantly shorter.

Turning to this clone: Its antigen is currently unknown.

The germline V gene has CDR1 MDHEN and CDR2 SYDVKM. Germline trimming cut 1 base from V and 6 bases from J; bases unmatched to any gene: 1. This CDR3 has 16 residues. All of the isolated RNA was reverse transcribed, so expressed TCRB transcripts were sequenced. Here immunoSEQ multiplex PCR was the method, and the copy in TCRdb shows in-frame clones only, minus some. This table holds about 900,000 clones, 15% to 20% found once. Sequencing was done on a sample of naive CD4+ T cells from blood. V is TRBV28 and J is TRBJ2-1, with 15 positions matching TRBD2. This TCR was recovered from a woman aged 18-29 years in good health. The CDR3: CASSLSGLAGGNEQFF. CDR3 nucleotide sequence: TGTGCCAGCAGTTTATCGGGACTAGCGGGAGGCAATGAGCAGTTCTTC. The full variable domain, with the rest looked up from reference TRBV28 and TRBJ2-1, is DVKVTQSSRYLVKRTGEKVFLECVQDMDHENMFWYRQDPGLGLRLIYFSYDVKMKEKGDIPEGYSVSREKKERFSLILESASTNQTSMYLCASSLSGLAGGNEQFFGPGTRLTVL.